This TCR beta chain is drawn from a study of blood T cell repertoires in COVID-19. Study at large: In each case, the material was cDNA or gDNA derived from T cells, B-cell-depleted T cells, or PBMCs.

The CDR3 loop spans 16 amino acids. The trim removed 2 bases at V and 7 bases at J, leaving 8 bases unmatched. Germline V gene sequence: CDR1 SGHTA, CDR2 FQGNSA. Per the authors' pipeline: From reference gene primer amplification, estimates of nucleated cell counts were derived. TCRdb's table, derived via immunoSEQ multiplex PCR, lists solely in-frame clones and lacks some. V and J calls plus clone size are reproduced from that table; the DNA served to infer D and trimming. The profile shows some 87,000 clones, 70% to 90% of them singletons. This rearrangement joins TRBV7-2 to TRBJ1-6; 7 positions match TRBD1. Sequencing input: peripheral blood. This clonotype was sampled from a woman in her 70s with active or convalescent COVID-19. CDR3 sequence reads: CASSLTGTAVNSPLHF. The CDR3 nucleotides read TGTGCCAGCAGCTTAACCGGGACAGCCGTCAATTCACCCCTCCACTTT.